This T cell receptor (beta chain) came from a study of blood T cells in healthy people across ages. For the study at large: With template switching, about one barcoded beta molecule was captured per two T cells. General observations from the study: Diversity estimated from one million T cells was considered an underestimate.

Researchers report isolating at least 6.5 million PBMCs per sample. A second PCR, run for 7 to 11 cycles, used a sample-barcoded 5' primer plus a J-beta primer mix. TCRdb analysed the 5' RACE reads with MiXCR anew, one entry per CDR3 protein. There are approximately 800,000 distinct CDR3 sequences in the sample; 20% to 25% occur only once, and approximately 4% lies in the top ten. Note on this clonotype: What it binds is unknown.

V was trimmed by 3 bases and J by 5 bases, leaving 13 bases between them. Germline lookup yields CDR1 MNHEY and CDR2 SVGAGI. The CDR3 sequence is 14 residues long. These data are also associated with another study on T cells of mothers and their children. That paper adds: In this cohort, donors were three healthy Caucasian mothers plus their six children.

The sequence was obtained from a boy aged 5 to 17 in good health. The chain recombines TRBV6-5 with TRBJ2-5, with D uncertain. Material: blood. The CDR3 DNA follows: TGTGCCAGCAGTTATTTGGGTGGGGTTGAGACCCAGTACTTC. This encodes CASSYLGGVETQYF.